This T cell receptor beta chain emerged from a study of T cell repertoires in cytomegalovirus infection. TCRdb ran MiXCR on the reads and lists one entry per CDR3 protein. The table lists about 770,000 distinct CDR3 sequences, almost 30% of them singletons. As concerns this clonotype: Its specificity is unknown.

The CDR3 extends over 18 amino acids. The J segment lost 0 bases and the V segment lost 4 bases, leaving 14 bases of the junction unmatched. Germline assignment: CDR1 LGHNA and CDR2 YSLEER. This sequence originates from a human donor in good health (CMV status not recorded). Some clones in this sample may be carry-over from other donors' samples. V is TRBV4-3 and J is TRBJ1-1, with TRBD1 matching over 7 bases. The source was cultured CD8+ T cells from PBMCs, collected from culture after CMV antigen stimulation. The CDR3 reads CASSPTGGAGGLNTEAFF. The CDR3 DNA reads TGCGCCAGCAGCCCAACAGGCGGAGCAGGGGGGCTGAACACTGAAGCTTTCTTT.